The 19 T cell receptor beta chains below come from one sample, sequenced in a study of low-dose radiotherapy and immunotherapy resistance in tumors. Primers targeting TRAV and TRBV primed first-strand cDNA, covering alpha and beta chains. Amplification of TCRs used a constant-region primer and V-primer adapter for around 19 PCR cycles. MiXCR, applied by TCRdb to the reads, yields one record per CDR3 protein. The sample contains 9,500 to 15,000 distinct CDR3 sequences, approximately 80% of which appear only once. The source is a human donor with advanced metastatic prostate, ovarian, gallbladder or colorectal cancer (not recorded which). This table probably holds off-target reads from a library built for another chain.

The V gene is TRBV5-6, the J gene TRBJ2-2; D is tentatively TRBD1 or TRBD2 (5 bases each). This CDR3 comprises 15 residues. Germline lookup yields CDR1 SGHDT and CDR2 YYEEEE. V lost 4 bases and J lost 3, with 13 bases in between. This CDR3 is CASSRWGTDTGELFF. The CDR3 DNA reads as TGTGCCAGCAGCCGGTGGGGGACGGACACCGGGGAGCTGTTTTTT.

The chain combines TRBV7-2 with TRBJ2-1, with 13 bases fitting TRBD2. This CDR3 has 15 amino acids. Trimming at V came to 5 bases and at J to 16 bases, leaving 14 bases not matched to a gene. Germline CDR1 reads SGHTA; CDR2 reads FQGNSA. In nucleotides, the CDR3 is TGTGCCAGCAGCCCGCCGGGACTAGCGGGACCCTTAGAATTCTTC. This encodes CASSPPGLAGPLEFF. The full variable domain, with the rest looked up from reference TRBV7-2 and TRBJ2-1, is GAGVSQSPSNKVTEKGKDVELRCDPISGHTALYWYRQSLGQGLEFLIYFQGNSAPDKSGLPSDRFSAERTGGSVSTLTIQRTQQEDSAVYLCASSPPGLAGPLEFFGPGTRLTVL.

This clonotype was counted between two and nine times. This sequence joins TRBV29-1 and TRBJ2-7; D is uncertain. Trimming cost V 5 bases and J 6 bases, with 20 bases left between them. This CDR3 contains 14 residues. In germline, CDR1 is SQVTM, CDR2 ANQGSEA. The DNA for the CDR3 is TGCAGCGTTAACCTCCCAAGGGATTATGCCGAGCAGTACTTC. Encoded protein: CSVNLPRDYAEQYF.

V gene TRBV28 combines with J gene TRBJ2-7; D call uncertain. Germline CDR1 reads MDHEN; CDR2 reads SYDVKM. V shed 2 bases and J shed 0 bases, with 14 bases lying between them. The CDR3 sequence is 16 residues long. For the CDR3, the DNA is TGTGCCAGCAGTTTAGCCGCTGCGGCGAGCTCCTACGAGCAGTACTTC. It specifies CASSLAAAASSYEQYF.

The V call is TRBV7-2, the J call TRBJ2-7, with 13 bases matching TRBD2. The CDR3 consists of 14 residues. After removal of 6 bases from V and 4 bases from J, the junction contained 3 bases not matched to a gene. Germline CDR1 and CDR2: SGHTA and FQGNSA. The CDR3 DNA sequence: TGTGCCAGCAGGAAGACTAGCGGGAGGTACGAGCAGTACTTC. This sequence encodes CASRKTSGRYEQYF.

The J gene is TRBJ2-1, the V gene TRBV7-9; no definite D call. Between the trimmed V and J ends, which lost 0 bases and 9 bases, there was a span of 9 bases. CDR1 is SEHNR and CDR2 is FQNEAQ in the germline V gene (reference sequence). This CDR3 comprises 13 residues. This chain's CDR3 is CASSLAGDPEQFF. DNA of the CDR3: TGTGCCAGCAGCTTAGCTGGGGATCCTGAGCAGTTCTTC.

Concerning this clonotype itself: A read error may produce the germline difference seen at one junction end. The J gene is TRBJ2-1, the V gene TRBV5-1; D is uncertain. CDR1 and CDR2 from the germline V gene are SGHRS and YFSETQ. This CDR3 is 13 amino acids long. The CDR3 protein is CASRYDYYDEQFF. In nucleotides, the CDR3 is TGCGCCAGCAGGTACGATTACTACGATGAGCAGTTCTTC.

The V call is TRBV15, the J call TRBJ2-3; the match to TRBD2 covers 9 bases. Losses at the gene ends were 8 bases for V and 6 bases for J; bases not matched to a gene: 9. The germline V gene encodes CDR1 LNHNV and CDR2 YYDKDF (reference sequence). This CDR3 region has 14 residues. CDR3 coding DNA: TGTGCCACCGCGGGGGGGGGGCAGGCGGATACGCAGTATTTT. As protein: CATAGGGQADTQYF.

This chain uses TRBV4-3 with TRBJ2-6; D uncertain. With 0 bases removed from V and 2 bases from J, the gap between germline ends came to 8 bases. Germline lookup yields CDR1 LGHNA and CDR2 YSLEER. This CDR3 is 16 amino acids long. CDR3 nucleotide sequence: TGCGCCAGCAGCCAAGATCGTGGGGCTGGGGCCAACGTCCTGACTTTC. This encodes CASSQDRGAGANVLTF.

This clonotype was recorded only once. The chain links TRBV6-1 to TRBJ2-2, with TRBD1 matching over 10 bases. V lost 6 bases and J lost 4; bases outside the gene matches: 11. This CDR3 is built from 17 residues. The germline gives CDR1 MNHNS, CDR2 SASEGT. The CDR3 spells CASRNQGTGAPTGELFF. The CDR3 DNA sequence: TGTGCCAGCAGGAACCAGGGGACAGGGGCACCCACCGGGGAGCTGTTTTTT.

The chain has TRBV19 and TRBJ1-1, with a tentative D call TRBD1 (5 bases). Trimming stripped 3 bases from V and 3 bases from J, with 8 bases between. The length of the CDR3 is 13 residues. Germline V gene sequence: CDR1 LNHDA, CDR2 SQIVND (reference sequence). This CDR3 reads CASSIGGYTEAFF. The CDR3, as DNA: TGTGCCAGTAGTATCGGGGGTTACACTGAAGCTTTCTTT.

This clonotype was picked up one time. The chain is built from TRBV28 and TRBJ2-7; no clear D gene. Germline lookup yields CDR1 MDHEN and CDR2 SYDVKM. This CDR3 is built from 11 residues. V was clipped by 8 bases and J by 5 bases, with 10 bases between them. The CDR3 spells CASRRYHEQYF. CDR3 nucleotide sequence: TGTGCCAGCCGAAGATACCACGAGCAGTACTTC.

This chain uses TRBV7-3 with TRBJ2-2; D is ambiguous. Deletions cut 1 base from V and 1 base from J, with 7 bases between. The germline V gene has CDR1 SGHTA and CDR2 FQGTGA. The CDR3 has 15 residues. The CDR3 sequence: CASSLNGWNTGELFF. The CDR3 DNA reads as TGTGCCAGCAGCTTAAATGGGTGGAACACCGGGGAGCTGTTTTTT. Combining the CDR3 with reference TRBV7-3 and TRBJ2-2 gives the whole variable domain GAGVSQTPSNKVTEKGKYVELRCDPISGHTALYWYRQSLGQGPEFLIYFQGTGAADDSGLPNDRFFAVRPEGSVSTLKIQRTERGDSAVYLCASSLNGWNTGELFFGEGSRLTVL.

The sample holds one count of this clonotype. This chain joins TRBV10-3 and TRBJ1-6; no clear D gene. The CDR3 is made up of 15 amino acids. Germline CDR1 and CDR2: ENHRY and SYGVKD. V lost 6 bases, J lost 8 bases, and 17 bases lay in between. The CDR3, as DNA: TGTGCCATCAGCCGCGGACGCCTTGGGGATTCACCCCTCCACTTT. Translation: CAISRGRLGDSPLHF.

J is TRBJ2-3 and V is TRBV5-1; 8 bases are shared with TRBD1. This CDR3 spans 16 amino acids. Germline-derived CDR1 and CDR2 are SGHRS and YFSETQ. V trimming: 4 bases; J trimming: 2 bases; junction bases outside the gene matches: 9. CDR3 in DNA: TGCGCCAGCAGCCTCTATGGACAGGGAGTCACAGATACGCAGTATTTT. Translation gives CASSLYGQGVTDTQYF.

This clonotype was seen only a few times. The rearrangement joins TRBV4-1 to TRBJ1-4, with TRBD1 matching over 9 bases. Losses at the gene ends were 0 bases for V and 0 bases for J; bases not matched to a gene: 11. The CDR3 runs 20 residues. CDR1 and CDR2 from the germline V gene are MGHRA and YSYEKL. CDR3 sequence reads: CASSQEGGQGFGATNEKLFF. DNA of the CDR3: TGCGCCAGCAGCCAAGAAGGAGGACAGGGGTTCGGTGCAACTAATGAAAAACTGTTTTTT.

The genes are TRBV11-1 and TRBJ2-3; the D is unclear. The CDR3 is made up of 14 amino acids. Trimming left V 4 bases short and J 1 base short, with 9 bases between. Per the germline V gene, CDR1 is SGHAT and CDR2 is FQDESV (reference sequence). The CDR3 region is CASSYKRGTDTQYF. DNA of the CDR3: TGTGCCAGCAGCTACAAACGGGGCACAGATACGCAGTATTTT.

The gene calls are TRBV20-1 and TRBJ2-3, with D perhaps matching TRBD1 (5 bases). The CDR3 extends over 15 amino acids. V lost 1 base and J lost 2, with 13 bases in between. Looked up from germline, CDR1 is DFQATT and CDR2 is SNEGSKA (reference sequence). In DNA, the CDR3 is TGCAGTGCTAGAGGGGTTTCGGACAACACAGATACGCAGTATTTT. This translates into CSARGVSDNTDTQYF.

The chain has TRBV10-3 and TRBJ2-7; D gene uncertain. The CDR3 consists of 15 residues. Looked up from germline, CDR1 is ENHRY and CDR2 is SYGVKD. Trimming stripped 0 bases from V and 6 bases from J, with 15 bases between. The CDR3 loop is CAISESVGQSREQYF. CDR3 sequence (DNA): TGTGCCATCAGTGAGTCCGTAGGGCAGTCCCGCGAGCAGTACTTC.